The 18 T cell receptor beta chains below were found in one sample sequenced in a study of T cell changes during pregnancy in multiple sclerosis. This table comes from immunoSEQ multiplex PCR, and its TCRdb copy is limited to in-frame clones, with some not included. The data contain 76,000 or so clones, 93% of them singletons. The material was peripheral blood, obtained in the second trimester of pregnancy. These receptors all stem from a female donor in good health, enrolled as a control in a pregnancy study.

The gene calls are TRBV6-1 and TRBJ2-6; 7 bases match TRBD1. The J segment lost 10 bases and the V segment lost 6 bases, leaving 6 bases of the junction unmatched. The CDR3 loop spans 13 amino acids. Germline CDR1 is MNHNS and CDR2 is SASEGT. CDR3 nucleotide sequence: TGTGCCAGCAGCCTACCACAGGGGAACGTCCTGACTTTC. It encodes CASSLPQGNVLTF.

This clone was observed a few times. The chain combines TRBV7-9 with TRBJ1-5; possibly TRBD1 for D (5 bases). Trimming removed 3 bases from V and 5 bases from J, with 11 bases in between. This CDR3 region has 14 residues. Germline V gene data show CDR1 as SEHNR and CDR2 as FQNEAQ (reference sequence). CDR3 bases: TGTGCCAGCAGCTTGGGGGGGAGGGATCAGCCCCAGCATTTT. Translated, it gives CASSLGGRDQPQHF.

This rearrangement joins TRBV11-3 to TRBJ1-3; D possibly corresponds to TRBD1 (6 bases). The CDR3 extends over 15 amino acids. V dropped 4 bases and J dropped 2 bases, with 12 bases sitting between them. CDR1 and CDR2 from the germline V gene are SGHNT and YENEEA. In DNA, the CDR3 is TGTGCCAGCAGCTACAAAACAGGGACTGGAAACACCATATATTTT. Translated, it gives CASSYKTGTGNTIYF.

This chain joins TRBV5-4 and TRBJ2-7; the D gene is possibly TRBD2 (6 bases). This CDR3 contains 15 residues. Between the trimmed V and J ends, which lost 0 bases and 2 bases, there was a span of 12 bases. Germline CDR1 is SGHNT and CDR2 is YYREEE (reference sequence). CDR3 region: CASSLEASAPYEQYF. CDR3 in DNA: TGTGCCAGCAGCTTGGAGGCTAGCGCTCCCTACGAGCAGTACTTC.

This chain uses TRBV7-6 with TRBJ2-6, with a tentative D call TRBD2 (7 bases). This CDR3 has 15 residues. Looked up from germline, CDR1 is SGHVS and CDR2 is FNYEAQ. Trimming cost V 6 bases and J 4 bases, with 13 bases left between them. The CDR3 region is CASRGGGSGANVLTF. The DNA of the CDR3 is TGTGCCAGCAGAGGGGGGGGTTCAGGGGCCAACGTCCTGACTTTC.

CDR3 sequence reads: CASSSPQANYGYTF. The CDR3 bases are TGTGCCAGCAGCTCACCCCAGGCGAACTATGGCTACACCTTC. The genes are TRBV7-2 and TRBJ1-2; D is unresolved. This CDR3 has 14 residues. Germline V gene lookup returns CDR1 SGHTA and CDR2 FQGNSA. Between the trimmed V and J ends, which lost 4 bases and 2 bases, there was a span of 11 bases. The complete variable domain, with remaining parts taken from reference TRBV7-2 and TRBJ1-2, reads GAGVSQSPSNKVTEKGKDVELRCDPISGHTALYWYRQSLGQGLEFLIYFQGNSAPDKSGLPSDRFSAERTGGSVSTLTIQRTQQEDSAVYLCASSSPQANYGYTFGSGTRLTVV.

The CDR3 region is CASTSRGGAGNTIYF. In DNA form, the CDR3 reads TGTGCCAGCACCTCAAGGGGAGGGGCTGGAAACACCATATATTTT. The chain combines TRBV7-2 with TRBJ1-3, with a weak D call TRBD1 (5 bases). CDR3 size: 15 residues. CDR1 SGHTA and CDR2 FQGNSA come from the germline V gene. V lost 7 bases and J lost 2, with 15 bases in between. Filled out from reference TRBV7-2 and TRBJ1-3, the complete variable domain reads GAGVSQSPSNKVTEKGKDVELRCDPISGHTALYWYRQSLGQGLEFLIYFQGNSAPDKSGLPSDRFSAERTGGSVSTLTIQRTQQEDSAVYLCASTSRGGAGNTIYFGEGSWLTVV.

The V and J genes are TRBV5-5 and TRBJ2-3, with D possibly TRBD2 on 5 matching bases. Germline assignment: CDR1 SGHKS and CDR2 YYEKEE (reference sequence). This CDR3 has 13 residues. Trimming pared 1 base from V and 5 bases from J, leaving 8 bases between. The CDR3 DNA sequence: TGTGCCAGCAGCTTGACTAGAGGAGATACGCAGTATTTT. The encoded protein is CASSLTRGDTQYF.

The rearrangement joins TRBV19 to TRBJ2-6; D remains ambiguous. V lost 10 bases and J lost 0, with 10 bases in between. The germline V gene encodes CDR1 LNHDA and CDR2 SQIVND (reference sequence). The CDR3 is 14 residues long. The CDR3 bases are TGTGCCACGAAAGCGAGCTCTGGGGCCAACGTCCTGACTTTC. Translation: CATKASSGANVLTF.

J is TRBJ1-1 and V is TRBV18; D possibly corresponds to TRBD1 (5 bases). Germline assignment: CDR1 KGHSH and CDR2 LQKENI. This CDR3 is 15 amino acids long. The ends were cut back, 4 bases at V and 0 bases at J, with 12 bases in the middle. CDR3 DNA sequence: TGTGCCAGCTCACTCGCGACAGATATGAACACTGAAGCTTTCTTT. Translated, it gives CASSLATDMNTEAFF.

The genes are TRBV5-6 and TRBJ1-1, with D unclear. Trimming pared 0 bases from V and 5 bases from J, leaving 8 bases between. Looked up from germline, CDR1 is SGHDT and CDR2 is YYEEEE. This CDR3 contains 13 residues. CDR3 residues: CASSLVVGTEAFF. The CDR3 DNA follows: TGTGCCAGCAGCTTGGTCGTCGGGACTGAAGCTTTCTTT.

The chain couples TRBV19 to TRBJ1-2, with 8 bases fitting TRBD1. The germline CDR1 and CDR2 sequences are LNHDA and SQIVND (reference sequence). The trim removed 4 bases at V and 2 bases at J, leaving 9 bases unmatched. The CDR3 runs 16 residues. The CDR3 nucleotides are TGTGCCAGTAGTACCTTTCCGGGACAGGTGAACTATGGCTACACCTTC. Its translation: CASSTFPGQVNYGYTF.

The chain links TRBV2 to TRBJ2-1; D might be TRBD2 (6 bases). The V and J ends lost 6 bases and 9 bases respectively, with 9 bases between them. The CDR3 length is 11 residues. CDR1 and CDR2 (germline): SNHLY, FYNNEI. The CDR3 coding sequence is TGTGCCAGCAGCACCGGGGGTGAGCAGTTCTTC. It translates to CASSTGGEQFF.

J is TRBJ1-6 and V is TRBV5-1; the D gene is possibly TRBD1 (6 bases). Germline CDR1 and CDR2: SGHRS and YFSETQ. The V end lost 4 bases, the J end lost 5 bases, and 7 bases lay between the germline ends. The CDR3 is made up of 13 amino acids. This CDR3 is CASSEGDNSPLHF. The CDR3 DNA reads as TGCGCCAGCAGCGAGGGGGATAATTCACCCCTCCACTTT.

V usage is TRBV9 and J usage is TRBJ2-7; 8 nucleotides match TRBD1. The CDR3 has 15 residues. Germline V gene sequence: CDR1 SGDLS, CDR2 YYNGEE. Germline trimming cut 0 bases from V and 4 bases from J; bases unmatched to any gene: 6. CDR3 sequence: CASSVGPGGGYEQYF. The CDR3, as DNA: TGTGCCAGCAGCGTAGGGCCAGGGGGCGGGTACGAGCAGTACTTC.

V is TRBV5-1 and J is TRBJ2-5; a possible D gene is TRBD2 (6 bases). Germline V lookup: CDR1 SGHRS, CDR2 YFSETQ. Trimming took 4 bases from V and 3 from J, leaving 13 bases between them. The CDR3 is made up of 14 amino acids. CDR3: CASSRGGAEETQYF. CDR3 DNA sequence: TGCGCCAGCAGCCGGGGCGGGGCAGAAGAGACCCAGTACTTC.

V usage is TRBV5-4 and J usage is TRBJ2-6; TRBD1 matches 8 bases. Germline V gene data show CDR1 as SGHNT and CDR2 as YYREEE (reference sequence). This CDR3 has 19 amino acids. V shed 4 bases and J 0 bases; nucleotides not matched to a gene: 12. The CDR3, as DNA: TGTGCCAGCAGCATCTGGACAGGGAGAGGGAGCTCTGGGGCCAACGTCCTGACTTTC. Its protein product is CASSIWTGRGSSGANVLTF.

This chain uses TRBV7-2 with TRBJ1-1, with a weak D call TRBD1 (6 bases). Between the trimmed V and J ends, which lost 1 base and 10 bases, there was a span of 13 bases. Looked up from germline, CDR1 is SGHTA and CDR2 is FQGNSA. The CDR3 is 13 residues long. CDR3 region: CASSLEWGRIAFF. The CDR3 DNA sequence: TGTGCCAGCAGCTTAGAATGGGGGCGAATAGCTTTCTTT.